These 16 T cell receptor beta chains originate from one sample sequenced in a study of blood T cell repertoires in COVID-19. Method: immunoSEQ multiplex PCR; TCRdb's copy keeps in-frame clones and lacks some. Of some 400,000 clones in the sample, around 87% are singletons; the top ten hold around 9.3%. Sequenced sample: peripheral blood. These receptors all stem from a woman under 40 with COVID-19, enrolled during active disease.

This chain connects TRBV9 to TRBJ2-1; tentatively, D is TRBD2 (6 bases). The CDR3 has 14 amino acids. CDR1 is SGDLS and CDR2 is YYNGEE in the germline V gene. V was trimmed by 4 bases and J by 10 bases, leaving 18 bases between them. The CDR3 spells CASSSRTTMKEQFF. The CDR3 coding sequence is TGTGCCAGCAGCTCAAGGACTACAATGAAGGAGCAGTTCTTC.

V and J are TRBV2 and TRBJ1-3; D call uncertain. V was clipped by 5 bases and J by 0 bases, with 11 bases between them. The CDR3 extends over 15 amino acids. CDR1 and CDR2 (germline): SNHLY, FYNNEI. The CDR3 DNA sequence: TGTGCCAGCAGTCCCCCGGTGATCTCTGGAAACACCATATATTTT. Amino acids: CASSPPVISGNTIYF.

CDR3 amino acids: CASSIGSVTDTQYF. CDR3 nucleotide sequence: TGTGCCAGTAGTATAGGTTCAGTCACAGATACGCAGTATTTT. J is TRBJ2-3 and V is TRBV19; D uncertain. Trimming removed 1 base from V and 2 bases from J, with 7 bases in between. Germline loops: CDR1 LNHDA, CDR2 SQIVND (reference sequence). This CDR3 has 14 residues.

Here the CDR3 reads CAISEHRDETYEQYF. The DNA of the CDR3 is TGTGCCATCAGTGAGCACAGGGACGAAACCTACGAGCAGTACTTC. This rearrangement joins TRBV10-3 to TRBJ2-7, with a tentative D call TRBD1 (6 bases). The CDR3 extends over 15 amino acids. Germline CDR1 ENHRY, CDR2 SYGVKD. V was cut by 2 bases and J by 2 bases, with 13 bases left in between.

The chain recombines TRBV5-8 with TRBJ2-3; TRBD2 matches 8 bases. The CDR3 runs to 15 residues. V lost 1 base and J lost 0; bases outside the gene matches: 1. Germline CDR1 is SGHTS and CDR2 is YDEGEE. The CDR3 nucleotides read TGTGCCAGCAGCTTGAGCGGGAGCAGCACAGATACGCAGTATTTT. Its translation: CASSLSGSSTDTQYF.

The genes are TRBV30 and TRBJ2-7, with D perhaps matching TRBD2 (5 bases). Germline CDR1 and CDR2: GTSNPN and SVGIG (reference sequence). CDR3 length: 13 amino acids. With 2 bases removed from V and 6 bases from J, the gap between germline ends came to 14 bases. CDR3 sequence: CAWSRLRGGEQYF. CDR3 DNA: TGTGCCTGGAGTCGACTTCGAGGAGGCGAGCAGTACTTC.

The chain links TRBV9 to TRBJ2-7; 13 bases are shared with TRBD2. V lost 1 base, J lost 9 bases, and 7 bases stayed unmatched. Germline CDR1 and CDR2: SGDLS and YYNGEE. There are 15 residues in the CDR3. CDR3 sequence: CASSVSGTSGTVQYF. CDR3 nucleotide sequence: TGTGCCAGCAGCGTATCCGGGACTAGCGGGACTGTGCAGTACTTC.

The rearrangement links TRBV18 to TRBJ1-1; D not certain. V shed 0 bases and J shed 1 base, with 9 bases lying between them. The CDR3 consists of 15 residues. CDR1 and CDR2 (germline): KGHSH, LQKENI. The CDR3 DNA is TGTGCCAGCTCACCACCACTTGAGTGGAACACTGAAGCTTTCTTT. Its translation: CASSPPLEWNTEAFF.

This chain connects TRBV7-2 to TRBJ2-5; D is perhaps TRBD1 (5 bases). The CDR3 is 14 residues long. Germline loops: CDR1 SGHTA, CDR2 FQGNSA. The germline V and J ends were trimmed by 4 bases and 1 base, with 10 bases remaining between them. The CDR3 is CASSSSGSQETQYF. CDR3 nucleotides: TGTGCCAGCAGCTCCTCAGGGTCCCAAGAGACCCAGTACTTC.

The chain carries TRBV9 and TRBJ2-6; TRBD1 is a possible D gene (6 bases). Germline V gives CDR1 SGDLS, CDR2 YYNGEE. Trimming took off 3 bases at V and 9 bases at J, with 16 bases between the two ends. This CDR3 is 15 amino acids long. The CDR3 protein is CASSGQAFRSNVLTF. The CDR3 DNA sequence: TGTGCCAGCAGCGGACAGGCGTTTCGTAGCAACGTCCTGACTTTC.

To note about this clone: The sample holds other DNA sequences that translate to the same CDR3. The gene calls are TRBV5-6 and TRBJ2-3; no clear D gene. CDR3 length equals 15 residues. Trimming stripped 0 bases from V and 3 bases from J, with 11 bases between. Germline assignment: CDR1 SGHDT and CDR2 YYEEEE. The CDR3 loop is CASSLGPRSTDTQYF. In DNA, the CDR3 is TGTGCCAGCAGCTTGGGGCCTAGGAGTACAGATACGCAGTATTTT.

The genes are TRBV6-5 and TRBJ2-7; maybe TRBD1 (5 bases). Germline CDR1 MNHEY, CDR2 SVGAGI. The CDR3 runs 15 residues. V was shortened by 2 bases and J by 2 bases, with 13 bases between the two germline ends. CDR3 sequence (DNA): TGTGCCAGCAGTTACGGGGCTAGTTCGACCTACGAGCAGTACTTC. It specifies CASSYGASSTYEQYF.

CDR3 in amino acids: CASIEGDEKLFF. CDR3 nucleotide sequence: TGTGCCAGCATAGAGGGGGATGAAAAACTGTTTTTT. The chain has TRBV6-4 and TRBJ1-4, with TRBD1 as a possible D gene (6 bases). The CDR3 is 12 amino acids. Trimming removed 7 bases at V and 6 bases at J, with 9 bases between. The germline CDR1 and CDR2 sequences are MRHNA and SNTAGT.

V and J are TRBV28 and TRBJ1-6, with D possibly being TRBD1 (5 bases). V was trimmed by 6 bases and J by 1 base, leaving 16 bases between them. Germline loops: CDR1 MDHEN, CDR2 SYDVKM. The CDR3 spans 17 residues. CDR3: CASSPSGRASYNSPLHF. The CDR3 DNA follows: TGTGCCAGCAGCCCGTCGGGCAGGGCTTCCTATAATTCACCCCTCCACTTT.

This rearrangement joins TRBV21-1 to TRBJ1-6; the table assigns TRBD1, which was not confirmed against the DNA. TRBV21-1 corresponds to a pseudogene. This CDR3 has 18 residues. The CDR3 loop reads CASSTLTLPGWGNSPLHF. The DNA of the CDR3 is TGTGCCAGCAGCACCCTAACGCTGCCAGGGTGGGGTAATTCACCCCTCCACTTT.

This chain uses TRBV27 with TRBJ2-1, with D perhaps matching TRBD1 (5 bases). Between the trimmed V and J ends, which lost 10 bases and 8 bases, there was a span of 12 bases. The germline CDR1 and CDR2 sequences are MNHEY and SMNVEV (reference sequence). The CDR3 extends over 11 amino acids. The CDR3 DNA follows: TGTGCCATCTCCCAGGGCGATGAGCAGTTCTTC. Its translation: CAISQGDEQFF.